This T cell receptor beta chain was profiled in a study of early T cells in non-severe SARS-CoV-2 infection. Overall study: The sequenced material was bulk RNA from unsorted whole blood, and its chains were unpaired.

This clonotype was observed many times. The antigen is undetermined. The CDR3 length is 14 residues. Germline CDR1 GTSNPN, CDR2 SVGIG (reference sequence). V was clipped by 5 bases and J by 2 bases; unmatched bases: 9. Regarding the study as a whole: CD4 and private specificities were missed by VDJdb matching, which favored anti-spike CD8 responses.

Molecules of cDNA were individually given unique molecular identifiers that were attached to them. TCRdb re-called the 5' RACE reads with MiXCR, one entry per CDR3 protein. This table holds 30,000 to 40,000 distinct CDR3 sequences, roughly 5.7% found once. Sequencing was carried out using whole blood. This chain connects TRBV30 to TRBJ2-7; 7 positions match TRBD1. The receptor's source is an adult who was a healthcare worker with PCR-confirmed SARS-CoV-2 infection or an uninfected control (not recorded which). Written as DNA, the CDR3 is TGTGCCTGGTCCCCCGGGACAGTGACCTACGAGCAGTACTTC. The encoded protein is CAWSPGTVTYEQYF.